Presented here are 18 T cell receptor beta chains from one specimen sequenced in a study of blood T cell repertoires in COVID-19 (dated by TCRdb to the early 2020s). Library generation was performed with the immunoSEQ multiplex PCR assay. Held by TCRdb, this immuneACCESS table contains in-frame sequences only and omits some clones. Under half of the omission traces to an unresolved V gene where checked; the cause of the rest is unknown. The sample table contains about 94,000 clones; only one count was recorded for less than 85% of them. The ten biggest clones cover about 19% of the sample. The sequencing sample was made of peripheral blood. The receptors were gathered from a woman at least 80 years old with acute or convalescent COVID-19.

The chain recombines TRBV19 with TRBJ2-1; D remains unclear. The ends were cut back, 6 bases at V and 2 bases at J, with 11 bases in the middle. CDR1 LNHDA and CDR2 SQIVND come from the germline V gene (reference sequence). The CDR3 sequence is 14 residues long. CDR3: CASRRYGAYNEQFF. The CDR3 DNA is TGTGCCAGTAGGAGATACGGAGCCTACAATGAGCAGTTCTTC.

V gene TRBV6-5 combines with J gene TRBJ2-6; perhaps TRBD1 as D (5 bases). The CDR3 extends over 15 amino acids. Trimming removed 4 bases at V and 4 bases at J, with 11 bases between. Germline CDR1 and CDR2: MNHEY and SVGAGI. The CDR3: CASSSTASGANVLTF. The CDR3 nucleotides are TGTGCCAGCAGTTCGACAGCATCCGGGGCCAACGTCCTGACTTTC.

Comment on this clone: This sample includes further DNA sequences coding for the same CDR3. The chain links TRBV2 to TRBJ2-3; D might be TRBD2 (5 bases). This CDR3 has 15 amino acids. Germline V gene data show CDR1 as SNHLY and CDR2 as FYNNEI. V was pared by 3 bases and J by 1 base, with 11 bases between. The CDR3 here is CASSEGSGGTDTQYF. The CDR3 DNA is TGTGCCAGCAGTGAGGGGAGTGGGGGCACAGATACGCAGTATTTT.

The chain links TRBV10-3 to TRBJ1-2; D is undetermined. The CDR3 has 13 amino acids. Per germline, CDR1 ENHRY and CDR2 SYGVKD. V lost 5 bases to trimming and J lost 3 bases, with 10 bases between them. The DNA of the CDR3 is TGTGCCATCAGTACAGAGATGCACTATGGCTACACCTTC. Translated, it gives CAISTEMHYGYTF.

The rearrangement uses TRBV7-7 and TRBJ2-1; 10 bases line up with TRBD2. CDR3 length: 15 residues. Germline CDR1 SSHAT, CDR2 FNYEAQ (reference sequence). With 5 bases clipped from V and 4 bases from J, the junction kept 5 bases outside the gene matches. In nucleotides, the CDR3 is TGTGCCAGCAGCCCCGGGACTAGCGTTTACAATGAGCAGTTCTTC. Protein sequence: CASSPGTSVYNEQFF.

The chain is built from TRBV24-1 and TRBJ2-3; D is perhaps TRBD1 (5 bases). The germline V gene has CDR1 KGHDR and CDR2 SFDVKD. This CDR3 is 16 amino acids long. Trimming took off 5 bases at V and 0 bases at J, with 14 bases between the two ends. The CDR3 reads CATSGDGAGSTDTQYF. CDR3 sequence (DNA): TGTGCCACCAGTGGGGATGGGGCAGGAAGCACAGATACGCAGTATTTT.

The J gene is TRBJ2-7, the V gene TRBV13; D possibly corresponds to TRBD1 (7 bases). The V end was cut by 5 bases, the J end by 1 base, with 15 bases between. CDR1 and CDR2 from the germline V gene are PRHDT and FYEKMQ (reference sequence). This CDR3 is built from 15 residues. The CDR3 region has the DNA TGTGCCAGCAGCCTCAGGGGGGCTGGGTCCTACGAGCAGTACTTC. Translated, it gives CASSLRGAGSYEQYF. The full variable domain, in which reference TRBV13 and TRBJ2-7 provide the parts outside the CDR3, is AAGVIQSPRHLIKEKRETATLKCYPIPRHDTVYWYQQGPGQDPQFLISFYEKMQSDKGSIPDRFSAQQFSDYHSELNMSSLELGDSALYFCASSLRGAGSYEQYFGPGTRLTVT.

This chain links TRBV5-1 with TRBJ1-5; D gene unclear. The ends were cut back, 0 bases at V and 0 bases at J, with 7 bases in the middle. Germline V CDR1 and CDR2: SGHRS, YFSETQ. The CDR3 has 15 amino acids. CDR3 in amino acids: CASSLGPYSNQPQHF. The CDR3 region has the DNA TGCGCCAGCAGCTTGGGTCCCTATAGCAATCAGCCCCAGCATTTT. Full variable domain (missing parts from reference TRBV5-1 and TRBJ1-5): KAGVTQTPRYLIKTRGQQVTLSCSPISGHRSVSWYQQTPGQGLQFLFEYFSETQRNKGNFPGRFSGRQFSNSRSEMNVSTLELGDSALYLCASSLGPYSNQPQHFGDGTRLSIL.

The CDR3 nucleotides read TGTGCCAGCAGTTACGGGACATCGAACACCGGGGAGCTGTTTTTT. Translating gives CASSYGTSNTGELFF. This rearrangement joins TRBV6-2 or TRBV6-3 to TRBJ2-2; maybe TRBD1 (6 bases). The V end lost 2 bases, the J end lost 0 bases, and 7 bases lay between the germline ends. The CDR3 is 15 amino acids. Germline V gives CDR1 MNHEY, CDR2 SVGEGT.

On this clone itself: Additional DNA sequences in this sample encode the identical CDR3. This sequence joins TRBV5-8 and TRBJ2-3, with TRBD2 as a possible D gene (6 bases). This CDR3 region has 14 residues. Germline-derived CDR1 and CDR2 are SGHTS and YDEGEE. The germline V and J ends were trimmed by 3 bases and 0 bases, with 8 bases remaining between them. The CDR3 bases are TGTGCCAGCAGCTATAGCGGTAGCACAGATACGCAGTATTTT. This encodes CASSYSGSTDTQYF.

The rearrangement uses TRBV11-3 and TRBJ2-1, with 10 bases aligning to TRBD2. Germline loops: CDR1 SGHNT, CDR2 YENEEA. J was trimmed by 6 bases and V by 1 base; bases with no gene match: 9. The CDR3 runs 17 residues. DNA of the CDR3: TGTGCCAGCAGCTTAGGGGGGGGACTAGCGAGAGGCAATGAGCAGTTCTTC. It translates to CASSLGGGLARGNEQFF.

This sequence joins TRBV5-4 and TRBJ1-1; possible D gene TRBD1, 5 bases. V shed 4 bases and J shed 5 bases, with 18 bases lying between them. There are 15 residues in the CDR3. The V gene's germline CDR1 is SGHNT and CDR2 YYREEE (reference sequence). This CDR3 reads CASSTPQGGWTEAFF. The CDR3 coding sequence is TGTGCCAGCAGCACCCCCCAGGGAGGGTGGACTGAAGCTTTCTTT. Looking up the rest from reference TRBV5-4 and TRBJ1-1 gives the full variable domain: ETGVTQSPTHLIKTRGQQVTLRCSSQSGHNTVSWYQQALGQGPQFIFQYYREEENGRGNFPPRFSGLQFPNYSSELNVNALELDDSALYLCASSTPQGGWTEAFFGQGTRLTVV.

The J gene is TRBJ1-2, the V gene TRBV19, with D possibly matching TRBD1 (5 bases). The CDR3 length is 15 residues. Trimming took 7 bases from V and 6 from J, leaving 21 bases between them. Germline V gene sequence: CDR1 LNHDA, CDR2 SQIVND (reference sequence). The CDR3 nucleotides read TGTGCCAGTAAGATCTGGCAGGGAGGAAGTCATGGCTACACCTTC. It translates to CASKIWQGGSHGYTF.

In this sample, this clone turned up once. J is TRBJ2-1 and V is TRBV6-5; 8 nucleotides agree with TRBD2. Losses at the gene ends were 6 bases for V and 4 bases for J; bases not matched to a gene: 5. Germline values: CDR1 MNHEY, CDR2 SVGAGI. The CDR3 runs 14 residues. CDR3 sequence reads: CASRGLAGYNEQFF. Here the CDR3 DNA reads TGTGCCAGCAGGGGTCTAGCGGGTTACAATGAGCAGTTCTTC.

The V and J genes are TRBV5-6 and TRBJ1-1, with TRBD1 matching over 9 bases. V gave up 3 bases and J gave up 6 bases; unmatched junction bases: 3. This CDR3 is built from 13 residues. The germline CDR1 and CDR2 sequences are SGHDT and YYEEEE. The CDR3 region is CASSWGQGAEAFF. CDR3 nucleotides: TGTGCCAGCAGCTGGGGACAGGGCGCTGAAGCTTTCTTT. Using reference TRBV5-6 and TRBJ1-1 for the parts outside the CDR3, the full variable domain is DAGVTQSPTHLIKTRGQQVTLRCSPKSGHDTVSWYQQALGQGPQFIFQYYEEEERQRGNFPDRFSGHQFPNYSSELNVNALLLGDSALYLCASSWGQGAEAFFGQGTRLTVV.

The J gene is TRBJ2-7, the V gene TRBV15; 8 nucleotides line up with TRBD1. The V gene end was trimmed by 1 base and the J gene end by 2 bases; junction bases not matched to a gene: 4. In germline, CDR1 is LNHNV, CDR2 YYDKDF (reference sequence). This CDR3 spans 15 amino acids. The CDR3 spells CATSRGGTGTYEQYF. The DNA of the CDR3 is TGTGCCACCAGCAGAGGAGGGACAGGTACCTACGAGCAGTACTTC.

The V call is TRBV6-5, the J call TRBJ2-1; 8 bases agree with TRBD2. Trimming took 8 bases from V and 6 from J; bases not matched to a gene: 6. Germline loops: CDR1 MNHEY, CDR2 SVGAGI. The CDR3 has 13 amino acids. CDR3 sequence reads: CASESLAGNEQFF. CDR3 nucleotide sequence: TGTGCCAGCGAATCCCTAGCGGGCAATGAGCAGTTCTTC.

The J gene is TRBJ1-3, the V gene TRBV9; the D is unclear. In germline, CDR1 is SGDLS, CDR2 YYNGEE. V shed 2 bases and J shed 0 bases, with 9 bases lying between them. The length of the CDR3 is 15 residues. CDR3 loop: CASSVNSFSGNTIYF. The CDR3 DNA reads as TGTGCCAGCAGCGTTAACAGCTTCTCTGGAAACACCATATATTTT.